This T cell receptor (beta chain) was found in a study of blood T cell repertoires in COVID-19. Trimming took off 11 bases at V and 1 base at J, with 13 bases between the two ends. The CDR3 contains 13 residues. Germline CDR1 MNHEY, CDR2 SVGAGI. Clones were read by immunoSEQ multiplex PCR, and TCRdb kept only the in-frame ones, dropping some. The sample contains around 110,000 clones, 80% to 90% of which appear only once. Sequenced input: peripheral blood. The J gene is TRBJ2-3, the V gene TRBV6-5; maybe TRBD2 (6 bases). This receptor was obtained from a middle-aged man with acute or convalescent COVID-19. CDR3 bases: TGTGCCGGGCGGGACTTCGGCACAGATACGCAGTATTTT. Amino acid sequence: CAGRDFGTDTQYF.